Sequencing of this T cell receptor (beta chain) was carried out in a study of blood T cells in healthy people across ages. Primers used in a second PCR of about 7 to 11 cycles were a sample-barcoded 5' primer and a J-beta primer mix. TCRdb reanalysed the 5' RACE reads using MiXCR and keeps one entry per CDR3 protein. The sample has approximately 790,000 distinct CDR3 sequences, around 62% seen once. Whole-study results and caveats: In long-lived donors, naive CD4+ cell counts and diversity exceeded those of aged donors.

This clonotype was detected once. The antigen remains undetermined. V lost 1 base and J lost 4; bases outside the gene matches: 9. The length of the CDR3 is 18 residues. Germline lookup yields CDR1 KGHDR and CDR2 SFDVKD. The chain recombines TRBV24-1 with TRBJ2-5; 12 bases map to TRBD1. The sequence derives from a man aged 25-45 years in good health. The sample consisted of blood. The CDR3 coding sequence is TGTGCCACCAGTGATTTTCCGGGACAGGGGGCGCCGGGAGAGACCCAGTACTTC. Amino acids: CATSDFPGQGAPGETQYF.